This paragraph covers one T cell receptor beta chain sequence. This sample was taken from a study of blood T cell repertoires in COVID-19. Original handling: Using reference gene primer amplification, nucleated cell counts were estimated. Using immunoSEQ multiplex PCR, the repertoire was profiled, and TCRdb retains in-frame clones only, with some absent. V, J and clone size were drawn from that table, and D and trimming were deduced from the DNA. This table has about 140,000 clones, more than 65% appearing once. Germline CDR1 LGHDT, CDR2 YNNKEL (reference sequence). With V trimmed by 4 bases and J by 0 bases, 3 bases remained unmatched. The CDR3 totals 16 residues.

Input material: peripheral blood. This sequence joins TRBV3-1 (or the pseudogene TRBV3-2) and TRBJ2-7, with 13 bases lining up with TRBD2. The clonotype originates from a human donor in a cohort sampled during active COVID-19. This CDR3 is CASSRGLAGVSYEQYF. CDR3 bases: TGTGCCAGCAGCCGCGGACTAGCGGGGGTCTCCTACGAGCAGTACTTC.